This T cell receptor beta chain was sequenced during a study of Ad26.COV2.S vaccination and SARS-CoV-2 variants (dated by TCRdb to the early 2020s). A note on the overall study: Donors in the vaccine arm were drawn from COV1001, a multicentre, randomized, double-blind, placebo-controlled phase I-IIa trial testing Ad26.COV2.S in healthy adults. Ad26.COV2.S was given intramuscularly at 5x10^10 or 1x10^11 viral particles, as a single shot or as two shots 56 days apart. Sequencing of the TCRbeta repertoire served to evaluate the specificity and breadth of SARS-CoV-2-reactive T cell receptors following Ad26.COV2.S vaccination. A total of 32 samples were included in the TCR-sequenced set, comprising around 19 Ad26.COV2.S vaccine recipients, 5 placebo recipients and 8 SARS-CoV-2 convalescent individuals. Participants in the trial were split at random into five groups of five each, receiving low-dose or high-dose Ad26.COV2.S once or twice, or else placebo on both occasions. Investigators did not know the trial group allocation while performing experiments and assessing outcomes. What the work shows at the level of the full study, not this receptor alone: After vaccination, substantial breadth of spike-specific CD8+ and CD4+ T cell responses was reported. According to the authors, total T cell responses may have been underestimated by the TCR breadth and depth analyses. Spike-specific TCR breadth was higher in Ad26.COV2.S recipients than in placebo recipients (P = 0.0014). Comparing responses between vaccine doses or regimens was not something the study was powered to do. Vaccine and placebo recipients had similar non-spike TCR breadth, a finding consistent with the vaccine containing only spike.

TCRbeta CDR3 regions were sequenced with the immunoSEQ Assay. After extraction, genomic DNA underwent amplification by bias-controlled multiplex PCR, followed by high-throughput sequencing. The original methods were these. To quantify the absolute abundance of each unique TCRbeta CDR3 region, sequences were collapsed and filtered. T cell fraction was estimated by normalizing TCRbeta template counts to usable DNA, with usable DNA measured through amplification of reference genes found in all nucleated cells. Repertoire TCRs were annotated as SARS-CoV-2-specific by exact matching of V gene, CDR3 amino acid sequence and J gene to a known reactive TCR set. MIRA supplied the reference SARS-CoV-2 TCR set, which was filtered for enrichment in COVID-19-positive ImmuneCODE repertoires so that public or cross-reactive TCRs were removed. Based on the MIRA antigens, annotated TCRs were further analysed at the level of specific ORF or position within ORF. Breadth was defined as annotated unique rearrangements over total unique productive rearrangements; depth was the summed frequency of those rearrangements. Two-sided Wilcoxon rank-sum tests were applied when comparing TCR breadth between groups. The source is immuneACCESS, and TCRdb retained only in-frame sequences with V and J called. Part of the clones is not carried over; for the studies checked, unresolved V genes explain less than half of this, and the remainder is unexplained. The V and J calls and clone size were taken over from that table, and D and trimming were inferred from the DNA. The sample records about 400,000 clones, roughly 90% of which are singletons. 1.5% to 2% of the sample is held by the ten biggest clonotypes.

Details on this clone: Its antigen has not been determined. No per-base quality is available; no much larger clone lies one base away.

The germline V gene specifies SGHTS as CDR1 and YDEGEE as CDR2. The junction shows trimming of 2 bases on V and 2 bases on J, plus 10 bases between the germline ends. Its CDR3 holds 14 amino acids, cysteine through phenylalanine. Only CDR3 DNA is held: 42 bases, read in frame from base 1. The sample's treatment or condition, from its label and the paper: some 19 received Ad26.COV2.S at low or high dose, single or two shots; roughly five received placebo; per-sample allocation not given. Repertoires of vaccine and placebo recipients were sequenced from samples collected on day 63 after the first injection. In Cohort 1b, roughly 25 adults aged 18-55 years were enrolled at a single site in Boston, USA, between 29 July and 7 August 2020. As a vaccine, Ad26.COV2.S was a replication-incompetent adenovirus type 26 vector that expressed a prefusion-stabilized SARS-CoV-2 spike protein derived from the original Wuhan strain.

The sequenced sample was peripheral blood, obtained in a trial of Ad26.COV2.S vaccine versus placebo. The TCR sequence derives from a person between 18 and 65 years old who received the Ad26.COV2.S COVID-19 vaccine or a placebo. This receptor chain uses TRBV5-8 and TRBJ1-2; a tentative D match to TRBD1 spans 5 bases. The base sequence is TGTGCCAGCAGCTTATCTAGGGGAAACTATGGCTACACCTTC. Its translation is CASSLSRGNYGYTF.